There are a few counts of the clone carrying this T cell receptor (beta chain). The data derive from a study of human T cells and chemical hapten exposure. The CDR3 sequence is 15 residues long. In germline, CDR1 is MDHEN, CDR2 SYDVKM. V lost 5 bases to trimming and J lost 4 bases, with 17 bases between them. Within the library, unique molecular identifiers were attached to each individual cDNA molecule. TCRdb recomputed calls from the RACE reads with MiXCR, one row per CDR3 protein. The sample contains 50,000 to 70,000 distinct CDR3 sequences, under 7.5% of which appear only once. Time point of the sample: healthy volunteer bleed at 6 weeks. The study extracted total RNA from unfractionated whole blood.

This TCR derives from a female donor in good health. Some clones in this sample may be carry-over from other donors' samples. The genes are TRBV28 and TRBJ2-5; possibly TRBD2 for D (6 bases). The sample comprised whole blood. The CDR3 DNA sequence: TGTGCCAGCAGTAGGGCACCGGGAGAGGCAGAGACCCAGTACTTC. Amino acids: CASSRAPGEAETQYF.